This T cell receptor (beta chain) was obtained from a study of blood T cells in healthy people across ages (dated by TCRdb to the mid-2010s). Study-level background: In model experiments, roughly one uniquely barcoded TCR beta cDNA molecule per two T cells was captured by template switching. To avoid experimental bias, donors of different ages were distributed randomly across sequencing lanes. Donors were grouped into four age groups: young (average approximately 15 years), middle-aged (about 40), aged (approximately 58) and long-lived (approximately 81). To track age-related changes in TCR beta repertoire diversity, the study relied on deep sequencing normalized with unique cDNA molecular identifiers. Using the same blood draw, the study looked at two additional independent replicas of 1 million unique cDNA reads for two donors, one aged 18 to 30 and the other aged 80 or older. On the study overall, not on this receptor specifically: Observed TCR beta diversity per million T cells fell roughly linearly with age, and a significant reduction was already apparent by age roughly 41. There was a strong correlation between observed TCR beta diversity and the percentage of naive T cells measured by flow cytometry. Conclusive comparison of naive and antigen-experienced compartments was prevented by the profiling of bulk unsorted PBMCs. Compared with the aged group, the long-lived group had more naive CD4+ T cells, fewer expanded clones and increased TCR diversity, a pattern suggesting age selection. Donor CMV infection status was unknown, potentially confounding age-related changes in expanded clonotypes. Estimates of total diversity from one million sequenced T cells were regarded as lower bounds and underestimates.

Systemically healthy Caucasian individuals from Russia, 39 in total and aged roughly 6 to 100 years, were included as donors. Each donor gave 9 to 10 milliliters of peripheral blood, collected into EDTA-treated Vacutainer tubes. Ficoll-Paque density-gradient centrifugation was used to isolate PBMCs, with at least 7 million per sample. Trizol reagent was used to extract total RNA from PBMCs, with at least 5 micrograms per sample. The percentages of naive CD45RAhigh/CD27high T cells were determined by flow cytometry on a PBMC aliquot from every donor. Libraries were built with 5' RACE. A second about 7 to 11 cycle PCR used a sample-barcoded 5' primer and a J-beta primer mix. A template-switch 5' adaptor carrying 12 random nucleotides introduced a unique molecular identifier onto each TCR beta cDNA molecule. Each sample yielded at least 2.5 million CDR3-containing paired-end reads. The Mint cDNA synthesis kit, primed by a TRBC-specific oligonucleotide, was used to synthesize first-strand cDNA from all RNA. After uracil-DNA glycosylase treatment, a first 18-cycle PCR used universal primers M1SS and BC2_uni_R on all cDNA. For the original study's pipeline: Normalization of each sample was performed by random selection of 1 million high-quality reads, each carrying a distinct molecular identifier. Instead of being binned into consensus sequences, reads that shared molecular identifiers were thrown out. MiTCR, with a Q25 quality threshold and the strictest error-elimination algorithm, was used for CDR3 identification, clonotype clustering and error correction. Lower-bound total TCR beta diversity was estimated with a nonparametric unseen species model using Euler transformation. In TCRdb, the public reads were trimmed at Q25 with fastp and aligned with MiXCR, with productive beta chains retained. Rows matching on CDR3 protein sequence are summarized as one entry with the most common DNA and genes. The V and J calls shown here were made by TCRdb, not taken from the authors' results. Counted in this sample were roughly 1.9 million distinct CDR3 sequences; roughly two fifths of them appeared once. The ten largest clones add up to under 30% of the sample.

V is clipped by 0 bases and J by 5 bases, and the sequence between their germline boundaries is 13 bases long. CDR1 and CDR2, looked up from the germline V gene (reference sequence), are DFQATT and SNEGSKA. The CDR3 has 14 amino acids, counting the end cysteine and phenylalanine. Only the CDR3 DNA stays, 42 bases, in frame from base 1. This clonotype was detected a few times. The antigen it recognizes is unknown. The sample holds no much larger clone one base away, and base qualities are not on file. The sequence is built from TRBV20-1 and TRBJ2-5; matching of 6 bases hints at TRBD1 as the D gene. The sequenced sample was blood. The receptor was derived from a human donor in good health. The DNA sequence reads TGCAGTGCTAGAGATCAAGGGGGTTCTGAGACCCAGTACTTC. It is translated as CSARDQGGSETQYF.